A selection of T cell receptor beta chains follows, all from one sample in a study of shared clonotypes between healthy human individuals. Measured with immunoSEQ multiplex PCR; TCRdb has only the in-frame clones, and not every one. This sample has 2 million or so clones, with approximately 94% found just once. Sequences were obtained from naive CD8+ T cells sorted from blood. Receptors originate from a man aged 18 to 30 in good health. Each CDR3 is given with its conserved first and last residue. The D gene is left open where the match is weak. Some rows have no size entry. The others give once, few or many, or a class for an expanded clone.

D	size	J	V	DNA	CDR3
NA	once	TRBJ2-1	TRBV19	TGTGCCAGTAGTATGGGTTCACCTGGCAATGAGCAGTTCTTC	CASSMGSPGNEQFF
TRBD1	NA	TRBJ2-1	TRBV9	TGTGCCAGCGGAGGGGACAGGGCCTATGAGCAGTTCTTC	CASGGDRAYEQFF
NA	NA	TRBJ1-5	TRBV11-2	TGTGCCAGCAGCCTACACTCCCTGGGACAGCCCCAGCATTTT	CASSLHSLGQPQHF
TRBD1	NA	TRBJ2-1	TRBV29-1	TGCAGCGTTGATCACAGGGGGCGGGATGAGCAGTTCTTC	CSVDHRGRDEQFF
TRBD2	NA	TRBJ2-3	TRBV2	TGTGCCAGTAGGGCTAGCGGGGGGATGGATACGCAGTATTTT	CASRASGGMDTQYF
TRBD2	NA	TRBJ2-7	TRBV7-8	TGTGCCAGCAGCTTAGGGCAGGGACTAGCGGTCTACGAGCAGTACTTC	CASSLGQGLAVYEQYF
NA	NA	TRBJ1-2	TRBV6-1	TGTGCCAGCAGTGAAACAGGGTGGGATGGCTACACCTTC	CASSETGWDGYTF
TRBD1	NA	TRBJ1-1	TRBV23-1	TGCGCCAGCACTGAGACAGGGGGCTCGAGGACTGAAGCTTTCTTT	CASTETGGSRTEAFF
TRBD1	NA	TRBJ2-5	TRBV14	TGTGCCAGCAGCCTACAGGGGGCAGGGGAGACCCAGTACTTC	CASSLQGAGETQYF
NA	NA	TRBJ2-5	TRBV29-1	TGCAGCGTTGAAGATCAAAGAAGGACGGACGAAGAGACCCAGTACTTC	CSVEDQRRTDEETQYF
NA	once	TRBJ2-1	TRBV11-3	TGTGCCAGCAGCCAGGAACCCTACAATGAGCAGTTCTTC	CASSQEPYNEQFF
NA	NA	TRBJ2-7	TRBV28	TGTGCCAGCAGTTTCCCCGGGAACGAGCAGTACTTC	CASSFPGNEQYF
NA	NA	TRBJ1-4	TRBV7-9	TGTGCCAGCAGCTTAGCCGAGATTGCAACTAATGAAAAACTGTTTTTT	CASSLAEIATNEKLFF
NA	NA	TRBJ2-6	TRBV30	TGTGCCTGGAGTCCCGCTTGGGGCTCTGGGGCCAACGTCCTGACTTTC	CAWSPAWGSGANVLTF
TRBD2	NA	TRBJ2-5	TRBV6-5	TGTGCCAGCAGTTCTAGCGGGGGGGTCCAAGAGACCCAGTACTTC	CASSSSGGVQETQYF
NA	NA	TRBJ2-3	TRBV7-2	TGTGCCATTTCAGGCGGTTTCACAGATACGCAGTATTTT	CAISGGFTDTQYF
TRBD1	NA	TRBJ2-7	TRBV9	TGTGCCAGTAGTAGTGGACAGGGCCTCTACGAGCAGTACTTC	CASSSGQGLYEQYF
NA	once	TRBJ2-7	TRBV5-4	TGTGCCAGCAGCTTGCATGTTAACTACGAGCAGTACTTC	CASSLHVNYEQYF
NA	NA	TRBJ1-4	TRBV5-6	TGTGCCAGCAGTCCCTTCTTACAGGTCCCTAATGAAAAACTGTTTTTT	CASSPFLQVPNEKLFF
TRBD1	NA	TRBJ1-6	TRBV30	TGTGCCTGGACCGAGGGGGCCATAAATAATTCACCCCTCCACTTT	CAWTEGAINNSPLHF
NA	NA	TRBJ2-7	TRBV27	TGTGCCAGCAGTTATGCGGGAATCGGGAGCGAGCAGTACTTC	CASSYAGIGSEQYF
NA	NA	TRBJ2-5	TRBV9	TGTGCCAGCAGCGTAGGCACCCTGGAAGAGACCCAGTACTTC	CASSVGTLEETQYF
NA	NA	TRBJ2-3	TRBV15	TGTGCCACCAGCATCCACGGCGGGCGCACAGATACGCAGTATTTT	CATSIHGGRTDTQYF
TRBD2	once	TRBJ2-1	TRBV5-4	TGTGCCAGCAGCTTGGACCGCGGGAGTGGGAATGAGCAGTTCTTC	CASSLDRGSGNEQFF
NA	NA	TRBJ2-7	TRBV7-6	TGTGCCAGCAGCTCCGGGGACGCATTTTACGAGCAGTACTTC	CASSSGDAFYEQYF
TRBD1	NA	TRBJ1-2	TRBV9	TGTGCCAGCAGCGTAGAGGACAGGATTGATGGCTACACCTTC	CASSVEDRIDGYTF
TRBD2	NA	TRBJ2-1	TRBV10-3	TGTGCCATCAGTGAGTCTAGCGGACTAGCGGCCTCCTACAATGAGCAGTTCTTC	CAISESSGLAASYNEQFF
TRBD1	once	TRBJ1-4	TRBV27	TGTGCCAGCGGGTTCGAGGGGGCGCCCGGGAATGAAAAACTGTTTTTT	CASGFEGAPGNEKLFF
NA	NA	TRBJ2-3	TRBV6-5	TGTGCCAGCAGTCTGGGGGGCACAGATACGCAGTATTTT	CASSLGGTDTQYF
NA	NA	TRBJ2-6	TRBV13	TGTGCCAGCAGCTTAGAGTCTGGGGCCAACGTCCTGACTTTC	CASSLESGANVLTF
NA	NA	TRBJ2-7	TRBV2	TGTGCCAGCAGTGAAGAGGCCCTCTACGAGCAGTACTTC	CASSEEALYEQYF
TRBD1	NA	TRBJ2-7	TRBV15	TGTGCCACCAGCACCGGGACAGGGGACTACGAGCAGTACTTC	CATSTGTGDYEQYF